One TCR beta chain is described in this entry. The record originates from a study of T cells in Graves' hyperthyroidism and ophthalmopathy. The CDR3 consists of 15 residues. CDR1 is SGHVS, CDR2 FQNEAQ, per germline. The ends were cut back, 6 bases at V and 1 base at J, with 13 bases in the middle. Amplification yielded TCR beta CDR3 regions, with RNA transcripts as the source. The TCR CDR3 first-round RT-PCR relied on the HTBI primer set. TCRdb re-derived calls from the multiplex PCR reads in MiXCR, one entry per CDR3 protein. The repertoire holds about 500,000 distinct CDR3 sequences, with 35% to 50% as singletons.

Source material: peripheral blood or thyroid tissue (not recorded which). The sequence was collected from an adult woman with Graves' disease, either hyperthyroidism or ophthalmopathy (not recorded which). The gene calls are TRBV7-8 and TRBJ1-5; tentative D call: TRBD1 (6 bases). The CDR3 DNA sequence: TGTGCCAGCAGTGCCCGACAGGCCAGCAATCAGCCCCAGCATTTT. The encoded protein is CASSARQASNQPQHF.